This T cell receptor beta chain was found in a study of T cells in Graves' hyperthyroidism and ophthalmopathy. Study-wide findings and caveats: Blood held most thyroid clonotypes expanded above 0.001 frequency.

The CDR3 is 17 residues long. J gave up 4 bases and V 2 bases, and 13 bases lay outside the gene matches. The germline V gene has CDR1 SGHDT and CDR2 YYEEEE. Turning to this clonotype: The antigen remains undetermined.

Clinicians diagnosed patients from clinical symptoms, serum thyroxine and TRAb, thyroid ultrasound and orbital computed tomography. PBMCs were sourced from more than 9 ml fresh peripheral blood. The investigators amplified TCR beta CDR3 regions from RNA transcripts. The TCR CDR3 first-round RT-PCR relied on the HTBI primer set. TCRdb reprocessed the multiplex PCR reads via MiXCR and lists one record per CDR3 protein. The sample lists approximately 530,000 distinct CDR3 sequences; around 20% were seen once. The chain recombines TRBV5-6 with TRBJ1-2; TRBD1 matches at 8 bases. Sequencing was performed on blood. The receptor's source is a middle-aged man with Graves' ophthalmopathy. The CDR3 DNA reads TGTGCCAGCAGCTTCGATGGTCCGGGACAGGCGATCTATGGCTACACCTTC. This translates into CASSFDGPGQAIYGYTF.